One sample yielded the 8 T cell receptor beta chains listed below, sequenced in a study of T cell responses to AZD1222 COVID-19 vaccine. Method: immunoSEQ multiplex PCR; TCRdb's copy keeps in-frame clones and lacks some. Here the sample spans around 150,000 clones, 90% being singletons. The sample here was peripheral blood, taken on day 0 of AZD1222 vaccination. These receptors were taken from an adult in good health.

This clone was seen only once. The chain couples TRBV11-1 to TRBJ1-2, with D perhaps TRBD1 (5 bases). V lost 5 bases to trimming and J lost 6 bases, with 10 bases between them. The CDR3 is made up of 12 amino acids. CDR1 is SGHAT and CDR2 is FQDESV in the germline V gene (reference sequence). CDR3 sequence reads: CASSLSGDGYTF. CDR3 DNA: TGTGCCAGCAGCCTTTCGGGGGATGGCTACACCTTC.

The chain joins TRBV10-3 to TRBJ1-4; the D is unclear. The ends were cut back, 7 bases at V and 7 bases at J, with 10 bases in the middle. The CDR3 runs 12 residues. Germline CDR1 reads ENHRY; CDR2 reads SYGVKD. This CDR3 is CAINPGGEKLFF. The CDR3 nucleotides are TGTGCCATCAACCCAGGAGGTGAAAAACTGTTTTTT.

This clone has a single count. The V and J genes are TRBV3-1 (or the pseudogene TRBV3-2) and TRBJ2-1; D is unclear. CDR3 length: 12 amino acids. Germline CDR1 is LGHDT and CDR2 is YNNKEL (reference sequence). V was clipped by 2 bases and J by 8 bases, with 7 bases between them. The CDR3 region has the DNA TGTGCCAGCAGCCAACGTTCGTATGAGCAGTTCTTC. The encoded protein is CASSQRSYEQFF.

CDR3 region: CATSKRGTTNEKLFF. The CDR3, as DNA: TGTGCCACCAGCAAACGGGGGACAACTAATGAAAAACTGTTTTTT. J is TRBJ1-4 and V is TRBV15; possible D gene TRBD1, 5 bases. The CDR3 contains 15 residues. Germline CDR1 reads LNHNV; CDR2 reads YYDKDF (reference sequence). V lost 4 bases and J lost 0, with 9 bases in between.

The chain has TRBV27 and TRBJ1-1; TRBD1 might be the D (6 bases). CDR3 size: 17 residues. Trimming removed 5 bases at V and 1 base at J, with 20 bases between. Germline V CDR1 and CDR2: MNHEY, SMNVEV (reference sequence). CDR3 region: CASSTGRTDSSNTEAFF. DNA for the CDR3: TGTGCCAGCAGTACTGGGAGGACAGACTCCTCGAACACTGAAGCTTTCTTT.

The V call is TRBV12-5, the J call TRBJ2-7, with D possibly TRBD1 on 6 matching bases. Trimming removed 4 bases at V and 5 bases at J, with 9 bases between. The length of the CDR3 is 12 residues. The germline CDR1 and CDR2 sequences are LGHNT and FRNRAP. CDR3 residues: CASGSHRDEQYF. The DNA for the CDR3 is TGTGCTAGTGGTTCTCACAGGGACGAGCAGTACTTC.

This chain links TRBV29-1 with TRBJ1-1; 9 nucleotides agree with TRBD1. With 4 bases clipped from V and 3 bases from J, the junction kept 18 bases outside the gene matches. Germline CDR1 reads SQVTM; CDR2 reads ANQGSEA. The CDR3 length is 18 residues. CDR3 residues: CSVGGQGGIRVLDTEAFF. The CDR3 bases are TGCAGCGTTGGGGGACAGGGAGGAATTCGTGTCCTAGACACTGAAGCTTTCTTT.

V is TRBV29-1 and J is TRBJ2-3; 7 bases align to TRBD1. Germline-derived CDR1 and CDR2 are SQVTM and ANQGSEA. The CDR3 is 13 amino acids. V was pared by 5 bases and J by 1 base, with 3 bases of the junction left unmatched. Here the CDR3 DNA reads TGCAGCGTTTTCCAGGGGGGCACAGATACGCAGTATTTT. This translates into CSVFQGGTDTQYF.